The sequence of this T cell receptor (beta chain) was determined in a study of T cell clonotyping in hematopoietic cell transplantation. Germline V lookup: CDR1 MDHEN, CDR2 SYDVKM. Trimming stripped 7 bases from V and 1 base from J, with 11 bases between. The CDR3 covers 13 residues. This clone was observed once. Sequencing was performed with immunoSEQ multiplex PCR; in TCRdb, only in-frame clones are kept and a portion is missing. Found here are roughly 5,000 clones, roughly 94% of them singletons; the top ten hold roughly 6%. The rearrangement uses TRBV28 and TRBJ2-7, with D unresolved. The clonotype was recovered from a male patient in his sixties or seventies who had an allogeneic stem cell transplant from a related donor, so the T cells may come from the graft donor. Some clones in this sample may be carry-over from other donors' samples. Sequences were derived from PBMCs, sampled 180 days after allogeneic stem cell transplant. CDR3 DNA: TGTGCCAGCACCCCGCAGGAGTCCTACGAGCAGTACTTC. It codes for CASTPQESYEQYF. Variable domain in full (rest from reference TRBV28 and TRBJ2-7): DVKVTQSSRYLVKRTGEKVFLECVQDMDHENMFWYRQDPGLGLRLIYFSYDVKMKEKGDIPEGYSVSREKKERFSLILESASTNQTSMYLCASTPQESYEQYFGPGTRLTVT.